This passage covers 32 T cell receptor beta chains from one sample sequenced in a study. TCRdb re-analysed the 5' RACE reads in MiXCR, keeping a single row per CDR3 protein. This sample has almost 9,000 distinct CDR3 sequences, with about 30% found just once. Sequenced sample: naive CD4+ T cells sorted from a lymph node. Subset in this sample: naive CD4+ T cells, CD4+CD45RA+CD25-. These receptors all come from a female donor with breast cancer.

CDR3 residues: CASSPRQGGAHQPQHF. In nucleotides, the CDR3 is TGTGCCAGCAGTCCCCGACAGGGTGGGGCACATCAGCCCCAGCATTTT. This chain links TRBV12-3 or TRBV12-4 with TRBJ1-5; 7 positions agree with TRBD1. The J segment lost 5 bases and the V segment lost 5 bases, leaving 12 bases of the junction unmatched. The CDR3 is 16 amino acids.

V is TRBV29-1 and J is TRBJ2-7; TRBD1 or TRBD2 may be the D gene (5 bases each). CDR1 SQVTM and CDR2 ANQGSEA come from the germline V gene. V lost 5 bases and J lost 6, with 20 bases in between. This CDR3 has 14 amino acids. The CDR3 bases are TGCAGCGTTCTCCTTCCAGGGACCAACTGCGAGCAGTACTTC. Protein sequence: CSVLLPGTNCEQYF.

Of note for this clonotype: A much larger clone lies a single base off, so this may be a read error. The genes are TRBV4-2 and TRBJ1-2; no reliable D call. Trimming pared 0 bases from V and 1 base from J, leaving 6 bases between. The CDR3 sequence is 14 residues long. Per the germline V gene, CDR1 is LGHNA and CDR2 is YNFKEQ. The CDR3: CASSQDWNNYGYTF. CDR3 bases: TGTGCCAGCAGCCAAGATTGGAATAACTATGGCTACACCTTC.

By share, this clonotype ranks as medium-sized. The gene calls are TRBV24-1 and TRBJ2-3, with D perhaps TRBD1 (6 bases). Germline loops: CDR1 KGHDR, CDR2 SFDVKD. This CDR3 is built from 17 residues. With 3 bases removed from V and 1 base from J, the gap between germline ends came to 16 bases. The CDR3 nucleotides are TGTGCCACCAGTGATCTACCGGGACAACTCCGCACAGATACGCAGTATTTT. It yields the protein CATSDLPGQLRTDTQYF.

The table lists this clonotype with a few counts. This chain joins TRBV7-8 and TRBJ2-1; TRBD2 aligns across 7 bases. This CDR3 is 15 amino acids long. Germline lookup yields CDR1 SGHVS and CDR2 FQNEAQ. V was clipped by 6 bases and J by 3 bases; unmatched bases: 8. The CDR3 nucleotides are TGTGCCAGCAGGAGAAGCGGGGCTAACTACAATGAGCAGTTCTTC. Protein sequence: CASRRSGANYNEQFF.

This clonotype was counted a few times. The chain carries TRBV5-5 and TRBJ1-1; no reliable D call. The CDR3 extends over 14 amino acids. Germline CDR1 SGHKS, CDR2 YYEKEE (reference sequence). The ends were cut back, 4 bases at V and 2 bases at J, with 12 bases in the middle. CDR3 region: CASSRGNPNTEAFF. CDR3 bases: TGTGCCAGCAGCCGAGGCAATCCAAACACTGAAGCTTTCTTT.

In its sample, this clonotype ranks as medium-sized. The chain carries TRBV20-1 and TRBJ1-1; D possibly corresponds to TRBD1 (6 bases). The CDR3 totals 13 residues. The V end lost 6 bases, the J end lost 7 bases, and 18 bases lay between the germline ends. Per the germline V gene, CDR1 is DFQATT and CDR2 is SNEGSKA (reference sequence). CDR3 bases: TGCAGTGCCTACCAAACAGGGAGGGATGAAGCTTTCTTT. Amino acid sequence: CSAYQTGRDEAFF.

Note on this clonotype: Since a much larger clone is just one base distant, this may be a read error. J is TRBJ2-1 and V is TRBV11-3; D may be TRBD1 or TRBD2 (6 bases each). This CDR3 contains 15 residues. Germline CDR1 is SGHNT and CDR2 is YENEEA. The CDR3 protein is CASSLGGRDANELFF. DNA for the CDR3: TGTGCCAGCAGCTTAGGGGGGCGGGATGCGAATGAGCTGTTCTTC.

Sample share makes this clonotype medium-sized. The chain has TRBV10-3 and TRBJ1-2; D perhaps matches TRBD1 (5 bases). Germline CDR1 ENHRY, CDR2 SYGVKD. The CDR3 covers 12 residues. V was trimmed by 6 bases and J by 4 bases, leaving 9 bases between them. As DNA, the CDR3 is TGTGCCATCAGCCGGGACGGCTATGGCTACACCTTC. Protein sequence: CAISRDGYGYTF.

By sample share, this clonotype is medium-sized. This chain uses TRBV7-2 with TRBJ1-2; no firm D call. The V gene's germline CDR1 is SGHTA and CDR2 FQGNSA. V lost 4 bases to trimming and J lost 3 bases, with 15 bases between them. This CDR3 comprises 15 residues. The CDR3 bases are TGTGCCAGCAGCTCCGGACTGGGAAGGGACTATGGCTACACCTTC. Its protein product is CASSSGLGRDYGYTF.

This clonotype was recorded at least ten times. The rearrangement uses TRBV7-2 and TRBJ2-3, with 12 bases aligning to TRBD1. This CDR3 comprises 16 residues. Germline V gene lookup returns CDR1 SGHTA and CDR2 FQGNSA. V lost 1 base, J lost 6 bases, and 5 bases stayed unmatched. The CDR3 sequence is CASSLGGTGGFDTQYF. In DNA form, the CDR3 reads TGTGCCAGCAGCTTAGGGGGGACAGGGGGCTTTGATACGCAGTATTTT.

This clonotype is deemed medium-sized. The chain has TRBV4-1 and TRBJ1-5, with D hard to call. V gave up 1 base and J gave up 6 bases, with 4 bases separating them. CDR3 size: 12 residues. Per germline, CDR1 MGHRA and CDR2 YSYEKL. CDR3 amino acids: CASSQVGQPQHF. Here the CDR3 DNA reads TGCGCCAGCAGCCAAGTTGGTCAGCCCCAGCATTTT.

This clonotype is categorized as medium-sized. The gene calls are TRBV20-1 and TRBJ2-1; D unclear. Trimming left V 2 bases short and J 7 bases short, with 21 bases between. CDR1 and CDR2 from the germline V gene are DFQATT and SNEGSKA (reference sequence). The CDR3 runs 16 residues. The CDR3 nucleotides read TGCAGTGCTAGAAGGGTACTCCGAAGGAGTGGTAATGAGCAGTTCTTC. Protein sequence: CSARRVLRRSGNEQFF.

This clonotype is categorized as medium-sized. V and J are TRBV29-1 and TRBJ1-4; no firm D call. Germline V gives CDR1 SQVTM, CDR2 ANQGSEA. The V end was cut by 6 bases, the J end by 4 bases, with 9 bases between. The CDR3 consists of 12 residues. CDR3 sequence reads: CSVGEINEKLFF. CDR3 DNA sequence: TGCAGCGTGGGTGAAATTAATGAAAAACTGTTTTTT.

In this sample, this clonotype is medium-sized. The V call is TRBV24-1, the J call TRBJ2-1; D is ambiguous. CDR1 and CDR2 from the germline V gene are KGHDR and SFDVKD. This CDR3 has 17 residues. Trimming stripped 2 bases from V and 0 bases from J, with 13 bases between. The CDR3 DNA reads as TGTGCCACCAGTGATTCCACCACGGCGTCCTCCTACAATGAGCAGTTCTTC. This gives the protein CATSDSTTASSYNEQFF.

This clonotype was counted ten times or more. The DNA of the CDR3 is TGTGCCAGCAGCCAAGATCTAGCGGGTCTGCAGTTCTTC. Protein: CASSQDLAGLQFF. The chain uses TRBV4-2 and TRBJ2-1; 8 bases map to TRBD2. This CDR3 region has 13 residues. V trimming: 0 bases; J trimming: 12 bases; junction bases outside the gene matches: 4. Germline values: CDR1 LGHNA, CDR2 YNFKEQ.

This clonotype was found many times. DNA for the CDR3: TGCAGTGCTAGAGTGCCTATAAACACTGAAGCTTTCTTT. It encodes CSARVPINTEAFF. V and J are TRBV20-1 and TRBJ1-1, with D uncertain. The CDR3 runs 13 residues. Germline V gene lookup returns CDR1 DFQATT and CDR2 SNEGSKA (reference sequence). The V end lost 1 base, the J end lost 2 bases, and 8 bases lay between the germline ends.

The chain carries TRBV20-1 and TRBJ2-7, with TRBD1 matching 7 bases. V trimming: 3 bases; J trimming: 1 base; junction bases outside the gene matches: 6. CDR3 length: 14 residues. Germline CDR1 reads DFQATT; CDR2 reads SNEGSKA (reference sequence). This CDR3 reads CSARVGGASYEQYF. The CDR3 DNA reads as TGCAGTGCTAGGGTAGGGGGCGCGTCCTACGAGCAGTACTTC.

A note on this clonotype: One base away lies a much larger clone, so this may be a sequencing read error. This chain joins TRBV6-6 and TRBJ2-1; maybe TRBD1 (6 bases). The CDR3 is 15 amino acids. The germline V gene has CDR1 MNHNY and CDR2 SVGAGI (reference sequence). CDR3 sequence: CASRYTGFSYNGQFF. CDR3 nucleotides: TGTGCCAGCAGATACACAGGGTTCTCCTACAATGGGCAGTTCTTC.

This clonotype was detected ten times or more. V is TRBV6-6 and J is TRBJ1-5; D possibly corresponds to TRBD1 (6 bases). Per germline, CDR1 MNHNY and CDR2 SVGAGI (reference sequence). This CDR3 is built from 13 residues. V dropped 2 bases and J dropped 9 bases, with 11 bases sitting between them. The CDR3 DNA reads as TGTGCCAGCAGTTACGGGGAAGGGGGGCCCCAGCATTTT. Protein product: CASSYGEGGPQHF.

This clonotype was seen repeatedly, ten times or more. V and J are TRBV5-1 and TRBJ2-7; no clear D gene. The CDR3 consists of 14 residues. V lost 0 bases and J lost 0, with 7 bases in between. From germline, CDR1 is SGHRS and CDR2 YFSETQ. CDR3 residues: CASSLADVSYEQYF. The CDR3 DNA reads as TGCGCCAGCAGCTTGGCCGACGTCTCCTACGAGCAGTACTTC. The variable domain in full, completed from reference TRBV5-1 and TRBJ2-7, reads KAGVTQTPRYLIKTRGQQVTLSCSPISGHRSVSWYQQTPGQGLQFLFEYFSETQRNKGNFPGRFSGRQFSNSRSEMNVSTLELGDSALYLCASSLADVSYEQYFGPGTRLTVT.

The V gene is TRBV19, the J gene TRBJ2-1, with D perhaps matching TRBD1 or TRBD2 (5 bases each). Germline CDR1 is LNHDA and CDR2 is SQIVND (reference sequence). The CDR3 sequence is 15 residues long. Trimming cost V 9 bases and J 5 bases, with 20 bases left between them. The CDR3 DNA is TGTGCCAGCTCCTCCTTGGGGGTATCAAACAATGAGCAGTTCTTC. It codes for CASSSLGVSNNEQFF.

Only a few counts were recorded for this clonotype. The gene calls are TRBV4-1 and TRBJ2-7, with 11 bases matching TRBD2. Germline CDR1 and CDR2: MGHRA and YSYEKL. The trim removed 0 bases at V and 7 bases at J, leaving 8 bases unmatched. The CDR3 is 16 residues long. The DNA of the CDR3 is TGCGCCAGCAGCCAAGATGGACTAGCGGGCAAACGAGAGCAGTACTTC. As protein: CASSQDGLAGKREQYF.

This clonotype is medium-sized. The chain employs TRBV9 and TRBJ2-2; D tentatively fits TRBD1 or TRBD2 (7 bases each). CDR3 length: 15 amino acids. V was clipped by 0 bases and J by 7 bases, with 13 bases between them. Germline CDR1 and CDR2: SGDLS and YYNGEE. The CDR3 sequence: CASSVASRGGGELFF. Here the CDR3 DNA reads TGTGCCAGCAGCGTAGCGTCCAGGGGGGGCGGGGAGCTGTTTTTT.

This clonotype was observed at least ten times. The CDR3 region has the DNA TGCGCCAGCAGCTTGGAGGGGACAGTCAATCAGCCCCAGCATTTT. It translates to CASSLEGTVNQPQHF. The chain employs TRBV5-1 and TRBJ1-5; 7 nucleotides agree with TRBD1. The V gene end was trimmed by 0 bases and the J gene end by 3 bases; junction bases not matched to a gene: 3. The germline gives CDR1 SGHRS, CDR2 YFSETQ. The CDR3 covers 15 residues. Complete variable domain (other parts from reference TRBV5-1 and TRBJ1-5): KAGVTQTPRYLIKTRGQQVTLSCSPISGHRSVSWYQQTPGQGLQFLFEYFSETQRNKGNFPGRFSGRQFSNSRSEMNVSTLELGDSALYLCASSLEGTVNQPQHFGDGTRLSIL.

This clonotype was counted only a few times. This chain links TRBV7-2 with TRBJ2-6, with D hard to call. The V end lost 2 bases, the J end lost 0 bases, and 5 bases lay between the germline ends. Germline CDR1 SGHTA, CDR2 FQGNSA. This CDR3 has 15 residues. The CDR3 nucleotides read TGTGCCAGCAGCTTACTGCACTCTGGGGCCAACGTCCTGACTTTC. Translating gives CASSLLHSGANVLTF.

In its sample, this clonotype was seen many times. CDR3 in amino acids: CASSTTGVGQPQHF. CDR3 DNA: TGTGCCAGCAGTACGACAGGGGTCGGTCAGCCCCAGCATTTT. This chain links TRBV12-3 or TRBV12-4 with TRBJ1-5; 8 nucleotides line up with TRBD1. Trimming cost V 5 bases and J 6 bases; bases outside gene matches: 6. The CDR3 runs 14 residues.

J is TRBJ1-1 and V is TRBV28, with D uncertain. The germline V gene encodes CDR1 MDHEN and CDR2 SYDVKM. The V and J ends lost 1 base and 0 bases respectively, with 0 bases between them. The CDR3 loop spans 12 amino acids. CDR3 loop: CASSLLNTEAFF. The CDR3 region has the DNA TGTGCCAGCAGTTTATTGAACACTGAAGCTTTCTTT.

By share, this clonotype counts as large. The chain couples TRBV7-2 to TRBJ1-1; perhaps TRBD1 as D (5 bases). The V end was cut by 4 bases, the J end by 0 bases, with 18 bases between. The V gene's germline CDR1 is SGHTA and CDR2 FQGNSA. The length of the CDR3 is 17 residues. CDR3 region: CASSSRGDRALNTEAFF. The CDR3 coding sequence is TGTGCCAGCAGCTCCCGGGGCGACAGAGCCCTGAACACTGAAGCTTTCTTT.

Ten or more counts support this clonotype. The chain combines TRBV11-2 with TRBJ1-3, with D uncertain. The V gene lost 2 bases and the J gene lost 3 bases, with 11 bases spanning the gap. This CDR3 region has 15 residues. Looked up from germline, CDR1 is SGHAT and CDR2 is FQNNGV. Here the CDR3 reads CASSLTLWGGNTIYF. In DNA form, the CDR3 reads TGTGCCAGCAGCTTAACCCTCTGGGGTGGAAACACCATATATTTT.

This chain links TRBV6-5 with TRBJ1-2; D is ambiguous. Germline V gives CDR1 MNHEY, CDR2 SVGAGI. Trimming removed 6 bases at V and 4 bases at J, with 12 bases between. This CDR3 comprises 13 residues. The DNA of the CDR3 is TGTGCCAGCAGACTCGGACGCCTCTATGGCTACACCTTC. It translates to CASRLGRLYGYTF.

This clonotype is labeled medium-sized. The genes are TRBV4-2 and TRBJ2-2; possible D gene TRBD1, 5 bases. Germline V gives CDR1 LGHNA, CDR2 YNFKEQ. V was clipped by 4 bases and J by 4 bases, with 10 bases between them. The CDR3 length is 14 residues. CDR3 nucleotides: TGTGCCAGCAGCCTGGTAGGGGCCACCGGGGAGCTGTTTTTT. Its translation is CASSLVGATGELFF.